The 10 T cell receptor beta chains in this list originate from one sample, sequenced in a study of blood T cell repertoires in COVID-19. The protocol was immunoSEQ multiplex PCR, while the TCRdb copy is restricted to in-frame clones and leaves out a portion. Among some 37,000 clones listed, roughly 86% were seen once. The specimen was peripheral blood. These receptors all come from a man in his fifties or sixties in a cohort sampled during active COVID-19.

This clone was detected only a few times. The chain is built from TRBV4-2 and TRBJ1-1; D possibly corresponds to TRBD1 (6 bases). With 4 bases removed from V and 4 bases from J, the gap between germline ends came to 19 bases. The CDR3 runs 16 residues. Germline-derived CDR1 and CDR2 are LGHNA and YNFKEQ. The CDR3 reads CASSPRAGDGSTEAFF. As DNA, the CDR3 is TGTGCCAGCAGCCCCCGGGCAGGGGATGGTAGCACTGAAGCTTTCTTT.

The rearrangement links TRBV27 to TRBJ2-1, with a possible D match to TRBD1 (6 bases). The ends were cut back, 6 bases at V and 9 bases at J, with 15 bases in the middle. Looked up from germline, CDR1 is MNHEY and CDR2 is SMNVEV (reference sequence). CDR3 length equals 13 residues. CDR3 protein: CASSSHRAGEQFF. For the CDR3, the DNA is TGTGCCAGCAGCTCTCACAGGGCCGGTGAGCAGTTCTTC.

The CDR3 DNA reads TGTGCCAGCAGCGCCTGGAGCGCCTCTAGCACAGATACGCAGTATTTT. This codes for CASSAWSASSTDTQYF. The rearrangement uses TRBV2 and TRBJ2-3; D is undetermined. The V gene's germline CDR1 is SNHLY and CDR2 FYNNEI. The CDR3 runs to 16 residues. V was shortened by 6 bases and J by 0 bases, with 16 bases between the two germline ends.

This rearrangement joins TRBV7-9 to TRBJ1-4; 8 nucleotides match TRBD1. CDR1 is SEHNR, CDR2 FQNEAQ, per germline (reference sequence). J lost 8 bases, V lost 4 bases, and 6 bases had no gene match. The CDR3 has 14 residues. CDR3 nucleotide sequence: TGTGCCAGCAGCTCTGGACAGGGACCGGAAAAACTGTTTTTT. Residues: CASSSGQGPEKLFF.

This clone was found once. The chain employs TRBV9 and TRBJ2-7; maybe TRBD1 (6 bases). V was shortened by 4 bases and J by 5 bases, with 19 bases between the two germline ends. Per the germline V gene, CDR1 is SGDLS and CDR2 is YYNGEE. The CDR3 sequence is 15 residues long. DNA for the CDR3: TGTGCCAGCAGCATAGGAACAGGGAGTAGCAACGAGCAGTACTTC. It translates to CASSIGTGSSNEQYF.

This clone is a singleton in its sample. The V call is TRBV10-2, the J call TRBJ2-7; D may be TRBD2 (6 bases). Trimming removed 0 bases from V and 4 bases from J, with 19 bases in between. Looked up from germline, CDR1 is WSHSY and CDR2 is SAAADI. CDR3 length: 17 amino acids. CDR3 nucleotide sequence: TGCGCCAGCAGTGAGTCGAGGTTAACGGGAGTCTATTACGAGCAGTACGTC. This sequence encodes CASSESRLTGVYYEQYV.

This chain joins TRBV15 and TRBJ1-2; D is uncertain. Germline assignment: CDR1 LNHNV and CDR2 YYDKDF (reference sequence). The CDR3 totals 13 residues. V was cut by 8 bases and J by 2 bases, with 12 bases left in between. The CDR3 sequence: CATGFNRNYGYTF. CDR3 nucleotide sequence: TGTGCCACCGGTTTCAACAGAAACTATGGCTACACCTTC. The variable domain in full, completed from reference TRBV15 and TRBJ1-2, reads DAMVIQNPRYQVTQFGKPVTLSCSQTLNHNVMYWYQQKSSQAPKLLFHYYDKDFNNEADTPDNFQSRRPNTSFCFLDIRSPGLGDTAMYLCATGFNRNYGYTFGSGTRLTVV.

The V and J genes are TRBV6-6 and TRBJ2-2, with 14 bases aligning to TRBD2. The CDR3 sequence is 18 residues long. CDR1 and CDR2 from the germline V gene are MNHNY and SVGAGI (reference sequence). V lost 5 bases and J lost 4; bases outside the gene matches: 9. The CDR3 is CASSPLTSGGAGTGELFF. The DNA for the CDR3 is TGTGCCAGCAGTCCACTGACTAGCGGGGGGGCCGGCACCGGGGAGCTGTTTTTT.

The V call is TRBV7-2, the J call TRBJ1-6; TRBD1 is a possible D gene (5 bases). The CDR3 has 16 residues. The germline CDR1 and CDR2 sequences are SGHTA and FQGNSA. Trimming left V 4 bases short and J 0 bases short, with 10 bases between. This CDR3 reads CASSSRDVSYNSPLHF. In DNA, the CDR3 is TGTGCCAGCAGCTCGCGGGACGTCTCCTATAATTCACCCCTCCACTTT.

V and J are TRBV6-2 or TRBV6-3 and TRBJ2-1; 7 nucleotides align to TRBD2. Germline trimming cut 2 bases from V and 3 bases from J; bases unmatched to any gene: 4. The CDR3 runs 15 residues. Per germline, CDR1 MNHEY and CDR2 SVGEGT. The CDR3 sequence: CASSYTRGDYNEQFF. CDR3 nucleotide sequence: TGTGCCAGCAGTTACACACGGGGGGACTACAATGAGCAGTTCTTC.